What follows is one TCR beta chain and its context. Sequenced by immunoSEQ multiplex PCR; TCRdb stores in-frame clones only, minus some. The sample gives approximately 66,000 clones, roughly 85% of which show up once; roughly 0.8% is in the top ten. The CDR3 consists of 19 residues. Germline CDR1 reads SGHVS; CDR2 reads FNYEAQ. V gave up 4 bases and J gave up 5 bases; unmatched junction bases: 19. The data were taken from a study of OX40 agonist ivuxolimab in advanced cancers. The chain combines TRBV7-6 with TRBJ2-5; 10 nucleotides line up with TRBD2. The sequencing here drew on CD4+ or CD8+ T cells sorted from blood, taken in a trial of the OX40 agonist ivuxolimab. The receptor's source is an adult with an advanced solid tumor such as melanoma, head and neck, liver or kidney cancer. CDR3 in amino acids: CASSSDSYGTSDQEETQYF. CDR3 sequence (DNA): TGTGCCAGCAGCTCAGATAGTTACGGGACTAGCGACCAAGAGGAGACCCAGTACTTC.